This TCR beta chain was sequenced for a study of blood T cell repertoires in COVID-19. Using immunoSEQ multiplex PCR, the repertoire was profiled, and TCRdb retains in-frame clones only, with some absent. Counted here are some 360,000 clones, around 87% occurring once; the ten biggest clones make up roughly 2.1%. The CDR3 consists of 16 residues. CDR1 and CDR2 (germline): SGHTA, FQGTGA. V trimming: 5 bases; J trimming: 12 bases; junction bases outside the gene matches: 20. In Seattle, patients joined the study during active infection and were tracked longitudinally. The source is a woman aged 55-69 years with COVID-19, enrolled during active disease. V and J are TRBV7-3 and TRBJ2-3, with 7 positions matching TRBD1. The sequenced sample was peripheral blood. The CDR3 DNA sequence: TGTGCCAGCAGCCCAACTGGTACGGGACAGCAAGGGTTACAGTATTTT. Translation: CASSPTGTGQQGLQYF.